One sample yielded the 9 T cell receptor beta chains listed below, sequenced in a study of T-cell memory formation after mild COVID-19. One entry per CDR3 protein, called by TCRdb with MiXCR from the 5' RACE reads. This sample has 250,000 to 300,000 distinct CDR3 sequences; about 15% occur once, and the top ten carry roughly 22%. The specimen was PBMCs or a T cell subset sorted from them (not recorded which). Receptors were obtained from a man younger than 30 who had mild COVID-19 (a few samples of this study predate the infection). Cell type and time point are not known.

This clonotype has at least ten counts. The V call is TRBV7-9, the J call TRBJ1-4; possibly TRBD1 for D (5 bases). Per germline, CDR1 SEHNR and CDR2 FQNEAQ (reference sequence). V dropped 5 bases and J dropped 8 bases, with 15 bases sitting between them. The CDR3 contains 14 residues. Here the CDR3 DNA reads TGTGCCAGCAGCCGCCTAGGGGTTGGGGAAAAACTGTTTTTT. This encodes CASSRLGVGEKLFF. The variable domain in full, with the rest retrieved from reference TRBV7-9 and TRBJ1-4, is DTGVSQNPRHKITKRGQNVTFRCDPISEHNRLYWYRQTLGQGPEFLTYFQNEAQLEKSRLLSDRFSAERPKGSFSTLEIQRTEQGDSAMYLCASSRLGVGEKLFFGSGTQLSVL.

This clonotype has more than one count but fewer than ten. The chain couples TRBV7-2 to TRBJ1-2; D remains unclear. Germline loops: CDR1 SGHTA, CDR2 FQGNSA. There are 14 residues in the CDR3. Trimming took off 5 bases at V and 0 bases at J, with 10 bases between the two ends. The CDR3 coding sequence is TGTGCCAGCAGCCAGTGGGTAACTAACTATGGCTACACCTTC. Encoded protein: CASSQWVTNYGYTF. The complete variable domain, with remaining parts taken from reference TRBV7-2 and TRBJ1-2, reads GAGVSQSPSNKVTEKGKDVELRCDPISGHTALYWYRQSLGQGLEFLIYFQGNSAPDKSGLPSDRFSAERTGGSVSTLTIQRTQQEDSAVYLCASSQWVTNYGYTFGSGTRLTVV.

This clonotype was counted a few times. The rearrangement joins TRBV7-2 to TRBJ2-1; 10 positions agree with TRBD1. This CDR3 comprises 15 residues. Germline V gene sequence: CDR1 SGHTA, CDR2 FQGNSA. The V segment lost 4 bases and the J segment 7 bases; nucleotides outside the gene matches: 7. The DNA for the CDR3 is TGTGCCAGCAGCTCCGGGACAGGGGCACCGAATGAGCAGTTCTTC. It translates to CASSSGTGAPNEQFF.

The V call is TRBV6-2 or TRBV6-3, the J call TRBJ2-4; the match to TRBD2 covers 8 bases. The trim removed 6 bases at V and 1 base at J, leaving 14 bases unmatched. The CDR3 is 18 residues long. The V gene's germline CDR1 is MNHEY and CDR2 SVGEGT. DNA for the CDR3: TGTGCCAGCAGACCGGGACTAGTAACTCAGGGGGCCAAAAACATTCAGTACTTC. Translation gives CASRPGLVTQGAKNIQYF.

This clonotype was observed many times. The J gene is TRBJ2-1, the V gene TRBV6-2 or TRBV6-3, with 12 positions matching TRBD2. The ends lost 2 bases at V and 5 bases at J; junction bases unmatched: 4. There are 16 residues in the CDR3. CDR1 MNHEY and CDR2 SVGEGT come from the germline V gene. The CDR3 region has the DNA TGTGCCAGCAGTTACGCAGGACTAGCGGGGAACAATGAGCAGTTCTTC. Its translation is CASSYAGLAGNNEQFF.

In this sample, this clonotype turned up a few times. The CDR3 bases are TGTGCCAGCAGTTTCGGGAATGGGGGAACGCAGTATTTT. Translated, it gives CASSFGNGGTQYF. The chain links TRBV28 to TRBJ2-3; D possibly matches TRBD1 or TRBD2 (5 bases each). From germline, CDR1 is MDHEN and CDR2 SYDVKM. The CDR3 runs to 13 residues. V dropped 3 bases and J dropped 9 bases, with 13 bases sitting between them.

This clonotype appeared a few times. This chain connects TRBV12-3 or TRBV12-4 to TRBJ2-1; 10 bases are a match to TRBD2. The CDR3 has 14 amino acids. V was pared by 4 bases and J by 5 bases, with 2 bases of the junction left unmatched. The chain's CDR3 is CASSSSGGNNEQFF. CDR3 coding DNA: TGTGCCAGCAGTTCTAGCGGGGGTAACAATGAGCAGTTCTTC.

This clonotype was seen only a few times. The CDR3 DNA reads as TGCGCCAGCAGCCAAGTGGCGATTCGGGCGGGGGGTAGTGACAATGAGCAGTTCTTC. It is translated as CASSQVAIRAGGSDNEQFF. The rearrangement links TRBV4-3 to TRBJ2-1, with 8 bases fitting TRBD2. The CDR3 covers 19 residues. The V segment lost 1 base and the J segment 5 bases; nucleotides outside the gene matches: 16. Germline assignment: CDR1 LGHNA and CDR2 YSLEER.

This clonotype was seen repeatedly, ten times or more. The chain couples TRBV7-9 to TRBJ1-1; D is unresolved. The CDR3 totals 13 residues. V lost 3 bases and J 6 bases, leaving 11 bases between the germline ends. Germline V gives CDR1 SEHNR, CDR2 FQNEAQ (reference sequence). CDR3 region: CASSFPGTPEAFF. Here the CDR3 DNA reads TGTGCCAGCAGCTTCCCCGGCACCCCTGAAGCTTTCTTT.